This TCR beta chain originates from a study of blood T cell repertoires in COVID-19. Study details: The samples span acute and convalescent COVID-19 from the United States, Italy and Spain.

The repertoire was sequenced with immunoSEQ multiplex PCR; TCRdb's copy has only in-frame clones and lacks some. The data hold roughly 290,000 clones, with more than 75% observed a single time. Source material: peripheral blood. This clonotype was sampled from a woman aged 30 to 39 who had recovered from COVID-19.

CDR3: CASSMGQDNSPLHF. The CDR3 nucleotides are TGTGCCAGTAGTATGGGTCAGGATAATTCACCCCTCCACTTT. This chain joins TRBV19 and TRBJ1-6; D unclear. The CDR3 loop spans 14 amino acids. Germline V lookup: CDR1 LNHDA, CDR2 SQIVND (reference sequence). Trimming took 3 bases from V and 5 from J, leaving 8 bases between them.